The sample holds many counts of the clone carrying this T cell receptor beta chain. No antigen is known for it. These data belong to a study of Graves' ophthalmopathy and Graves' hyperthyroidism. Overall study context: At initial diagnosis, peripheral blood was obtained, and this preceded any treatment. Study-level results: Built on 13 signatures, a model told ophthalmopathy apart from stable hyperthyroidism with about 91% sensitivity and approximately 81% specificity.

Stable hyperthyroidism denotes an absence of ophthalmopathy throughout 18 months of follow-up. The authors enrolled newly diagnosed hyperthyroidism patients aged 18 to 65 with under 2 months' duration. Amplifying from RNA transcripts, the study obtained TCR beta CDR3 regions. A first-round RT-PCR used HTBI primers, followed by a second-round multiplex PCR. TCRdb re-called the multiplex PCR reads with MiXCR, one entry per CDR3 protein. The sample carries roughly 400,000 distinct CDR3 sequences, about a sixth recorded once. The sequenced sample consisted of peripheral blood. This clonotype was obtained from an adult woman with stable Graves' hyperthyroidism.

The CDR3 is CSASSGLAGGPYEQYF. DNA of the CDR3: TGCAGTGCTAGTTCAGGACTAGCGGGAGGACCCTACGAGCAGTACTTC. V and J are TRBV20-1 and TRBJ2-7, with 14 bases matching TRBD2. J gave up 2 bases and V 3 bases, and 6 bases lay outside the gene matches. The CDR3 runs 16 residues. Germline CDR1 and CDR2: DFQATT and SNEGSKA (reference sequence).